One sample yielded the 27 T cell receptor beta chains listed below, sequenced in a study of PD-L1 blockade in urothelial cancer. The time point was: peripheral blood 6 weeks after treatment start. The table came from immunoSEQ multiplex PCR; TCRdb's copy has only in-frame clones and leaves some out. The table has around 100,000 clones, less than 95% seen once; the top ten hold more than 3%. Source: PBMCs, taken around atezolizumab (anti-PD-L1) treatment. Source of these receptors: a man between 60 and 75 years old with urothelial cancer.

Concerning this clone: An end of the junction differs from the germline gene, which may be a read error. This specimen includes other DNA sequences encoding the same CDR3. The chain joins TRBV9 to TRBJ2-7; 7 bases match TRBD2. CDR1 is SGDLS and CDR2 is YYNGEE in the germline V gene. CDR3 size: 15 residues. CDR3 sequence: CASSVAGGSEYEQYF. The CDR3 nucleotides are TGTGCCAGCAGTGTAGCGGGCGGGAGCGAGTACGAGCAGTACTTC.

This clone was found a few times. The chain is built from TRBV4-2 and TRBJ1-3, with a possible D match to TRBD1 (5 bases). Trimming left V 1 base short and J 4 bases short, with 11 bases between. Germline lookup yields CDR1 LGHNA and CDR2 YNFKEQ. This CDR3 has 15 residues. The CDR3 DNA reads TGTGCCAGCAGCCAAGTGGGGACTGCAGGAAACACCATATATTTT. The encoded protein is CASSQVGTAGNTIYF.

The chain uses TRBV6-1 and TRBJ2-7; 7 nucleotides align to TRBD2. V shed 7 bases, J shed 6 bases, and the junction held 6 bases outside the gene matches. The CDR3 has 12 amino acids. Germline CDR1 MNHNS, CDR2 SASEGT. The CDR3 sequence: CASTREGSEQYF. The CDR3 DNA is TGTGCCAGCACTAGGGAGGGGAGCGAGCAGTACTTC.

The rearrangement links TRBV19 to TRBJ2-1; possible D gene TRBD1, 6 bases. Trimming shortened V by 5 bases and J by 10 bases, and 15 bases separated the two germline ends. This CDR3 contains 13 residues. Per germline, CDR1 LNHDA and CDR2 SQIVND (reference sequence). CDR3 protein: CASSWTARREQFF. The CDR3 coding sequence is TGTGCCAGTAGTTGGACAGCGCGTAGGGAGCAGTTCTTC.

The chain links TRBV11-2 to TRBJ2-7, with 12 bases matching TRBD2. The CDR3 runs 15 residues. Germline V CDR1 and CDR2: SGHAT, FQNNGV. V shed 6 bases and J 4 bases; nucleotides not matched to a gene: 7. The CDR3 is CASSSRTSGIYEQYF. The CDR3 region has the DNA TGTGCCAGCAGTTCCCGGACTAGCGGGATTTACGAGCAGTACTTC.

The chain recombines TRBV7-3 with TRBJ2-7; no clear D gene. CDR3 length: 13 amino acids. Germline CDR1 SGHTA, CDR2 FQGTGA. V shed 7 bases and J shed 4 bases, with 14 bases lying between them. The DNA for the CDR3 is TGTGCCAGCACCACTTCCGGAGCTTACGAGCAGTACTTC. It encodes CASTTSGAYEQYF.

The rearrangement uses TRBV2 and TRBJ1-2, with a weak D call TRBD1 (6 bases). CDR1 and CDR2 from the germline V gene are SNHLY and FYNNEI. Trimming removed 7 bases at V and 3 bases at J, with 9 bases between. The CDR3 is made up of 12 amino acids. Here the CDR3 reads CASKGGDYGYTF. The CDR3, as DNA: TGTGCCAGCAAGGGGGGGGACTATGGCTACACCTTC.

J is TRBJ1-2 and V is TRBV2, with D maybe TRBD1 (6 bases). Germline assignment: CDR1 SNHLY and CDR2 FYNNEI. This CDR3 comprises 13 residues. V lost 5 bases and J lost 8, with 15 bases in between. The chain's CDR3 is CASSSNRDRGYTF. In DNA, the CDR3 is TGTGCCAGCAGTTCAAACAGGGATCGCGGCTACACCTTC.

Note on this clone: This sample also contains other DNA sequences that code for the same CDR3. This CDR3 reads CASSLGQNYGYTF. As DNA, the CDR3 is TGTGCCAGCAGCCTGGGACAGAACTATGGCTACACCTTC. The chain recombines TRBV5-6 with TRBJ1-2; 7 bases align to TRBD1. The CDR3 is 13 residues long. V shed 4 bases and J 2 bases; nucleotides not matched to a gene: 2. In germline, CDR1 is SGHDT, CDR2 YYEEEE.

The chain has TRBV6-1 and TRBJ2-5, with 9 bases matching TRBD2. CDR1 and CDR2 (germline): MNHNS, SASEGT. The V gene end was trimmed by 8 bases and the J gene end by 4 bases; junction bases not matched to a gene: 5. The CDR3 extends over 13 amino acids. The CDR3 is CASASGVVETQYF. In nucleotides, the CDR3 is TGTGCCAGCGCTAGCGGGGTTGTAGAGACCCAGTACTTC.

The chain couples TRBV14 to TRBJ1-1, with D maybe TRBD1 (6 bases). The CDR3 sequence is 14 residues long. Germline V lookup: CDR1 SGHDN, CDR2 FVKESK. V dropped 4 bases and J dropped 1 base, with 10 bases sitting between them. The CDR3 here is CASSRETGNTEAFF. In DNA, the CDR3 is TGTGCCAGCAGCCGAGAGACAGGGAACACTGAAGCTTTCTTT. The full variable domain, rest sourced from reference TRBV14 and TRBJ1-1, is EAGVTQFPSHSVIEKGQTVTLRCDPISGHDNLYWYRRVMGKEIKFLLHFVKESKQDESGMPNNRFLAERTGGTYSTLKVQPAELEDSGVYFCASSRETGNTEAFFGQGTRLTVV.

The sample holds a few counts of this clone. The chain couples TRBV7-2 to TRBJ1-6; D unclear. V was clipped by 2 bases and J by 0 bases, with 8 bases between them. The CDR3 is made up of 16 amino acids. Germline-derived CDR1 and CDR2 are SGHTA and FQGNSA. CDR3 amino acids: CASSLMLSSYNSPLHF. CDR3 nucleotide sequence: TGTGCCAGCAGCTTAATGCTTAGCTCCTATAATTCACCCCTCCACTTT.

The V call is TRBV9, the J call TRBJ1-2, with no clear D. The CDR3 extends over 12 amino acids. CDR1 and CDR2 (germline): SGDLS, YYNGEE. The ends were cut back, 0 bases at V and 14 bases at J, with 14 bases in the middle. DNA of the CDR3: TGTGCCAGCAGCGTAGGCCCCGAGCCCGGGACCTTC. It encodes CASSVGPEPGTF.

This chain uses TRBV30 with TRBJ2-6, with D possibly being TRBD2 (6 bases). The germline gives CDR1 GTSNPN, CDR2 SVGIG (reference sequence). This CDR3 has 15 amino acids. V was trimmed by 0 bases and J by 2 bases, leaving 8 bases between them. DNA of the CDR3: TGTGCCTGGAGTGTAGGAGGGGCTGGGGCCAACGTCCTGACTTTC. Its protein product is CAWSVGGAGANVLTF.

The chain uses TRBV5-6 and TRBJ2-7; TRBD2 matches 8 bases. CDR1 SGHDT and CDR2 YYEEEE come from the germline V gene. V dropped 2 bases and J dropped 2; count of bases not matched to a gene: 3. The CDR3 is 14 residues long. The chain's CDR3 is CASSFSGVAYEQYF. Here the CDR3 DNA reads TGTGCCAGCAGCTTTAGCGGGGTCGCCTACGAGCAGTACTTC.

V gene TRBV28 combines with J gene TRBJ1-5; the match to TRBD1 covers 7 bases. The trim removed 1 base at V and 3 bases at J, leaving 12 bases unmatched. The V gene's germline CDR1 is MDHEN and CDR2 SYDVKM. The CDR3 runs 18 residues. This CDR3 is CASSLFSPGQKLNQPQHF. CDR3 nucleotides: TGTGCCAGCAGTTTATTTTCCCCGGGACAGAAACTCAATCAGCCCCAGCATTTT.

The CDR3 sequence: CASMAGGGLYEQYF. The CDR3, as DNA: TGTGCCAGCATGGCCGGCGGGGGGCTCTACGAGCAGTACTTC. The chain is built from TRBV28 and TRBJ2-7; 8 nucleotides match TRBD2. With V trimmed by 7 bases and J by 3 bases, 8 bases remained unmatched. Per germline, CDR1 MDHEN and CDR2 SYDVKM. The CDR3 runs 14 residues. The full variable domain, in which reference TRBV28 and TRBJ2-7 provide the parts outside the CDR3, is DVKVTQSSRYLVKRTGEKVFLECVQDMDHENMFWYRQDPGLGLRLIYFSYDVKMKEKGDIPEGYSVSREKKERFSLILESASTNQTSMYLCASMAGGGLYEQYFGPGTRLTVT.

The chain carries TRBV5-1 and TRBJ2-7; 9 bases match TRBD1. CDR1 SGHRS and CDR2 YFSETQ come from the germline V gene. V lost 6 bases to trimming and J lost 3 bases; unmatched junction nucleotides: 13. The CDR3 covers 16 residues. The CDR3 nucleotides read TGCGCCAGCAACCGCTCACCCCAGGACAGGGGCTACGAGCAGTACTTC. Protein: CASNRSPQDRGYEQYF.

This rearrangement joins TRBV28 to TRBJ2-7; 12 nucleotides align to TRBD2. V was pared by 7 bases and J by 4 bases, with 17 bases of the junction left unmatched. The V gene's germline CDR1 is MDHEN and CDR2 SYDVKM. This CDR3 region has 18 residues. CDR3 coding DNA: TGTGCCAGCACCCCGGGACTAGCGGGCCGGTCCTACCGTTACGAGCAGTACTTC. As protein: CASTPGLAGRSYRYEQYF.

The CDR3 DNA sequence: TGTGCCAGCAGCTTATGGACTAGCGGGGAGTGGACCCAGTACTTC. Residues: CASSLWTSGEWTQYF. The gene calls are TRBV7-2 and TRBJ2-5, with TRBD2 matching 12 bases. Germline V lookup: CDR1 SGHTA, CDR2 FQGNSA. Trimming cost V 2 bases and J 7 bases; bases outside gene matches: 5. The CDR3 spans 15 residues.

Here the CDR3 reads CATSEGENTEAFF. The CDR3 nucleotides are TGTGCCACAAGTGAGGGGGAAAACACTGAAGCTTTCTTT. The chain employs TRBV18 and TRBJ1-1, with D tentatively TRBD1 (6 bases). The CDR3 loop spans 13 amino acids. Per germline, CDR1 KGHSH and CDR2 LQKENI. V lost 10 bases and J lost 2, with 14 bases in between.

The rearrangement uses TRBV5-4 and TRBJ1-2; TRBD1 is a possible D gene (5 bases). The germline CDR1 and CDR2 sequences are SGHNT and YYREEE (reference sequence). The V end lost 4 bases, the J end lost 2 bases, and 9 bases lay between the germline ends. The CDR3 has 13 residues. Here the CDR3 reads CASSPTANYGYTF. DNA for the CDR3: TGTGCCAGCAGCCCGACAGCAAACTATGGCTACACCTTC.

The rearrangement uses TRBV5-4 and TRBJ1-2; 8 bases line up with TRBD1. The CDR3 length is 13 residues. The J segment lost 8 bases and the V segment lost 7 bases, leaving 10 bases of the junction unmatched. Germline V gives CDR1 SGHNT, CDR2 YYREEE (reference sequence). The CDR3 is CASGLPGGLGYTF. DNA of the CDR3: TGTGCCAGCGGCCTACCAGGGGGCTTAGGCTACACCTTC. The complete variable domain, with remaining parts taken from reference TRBV5-4 and TRBJ1-2, reads ETGVTQSPTHLIKTRGQQVTLRCSSQSGHNTVSWYQQALGQGPQFIFQYYREEENGRGNFPPRFSGLQFPNYSSELNVNALELDDSALYLCASGLPGGLGYTFGSGTRLTVV.

The table lists this clone with a count of one. V usage is TRBV6-5 and J usage is TRBJ2-1, with 9 positions matching TRBD1. After removal of 3 bases from V and 7 bases from J, the junction contained 7 bases not matched to a gene. Germline V lookup: CDR1 MNHEY, CDR2 SVGAGI. There are 15 residues in the CDR3. The CDR3 loop reads CASSYHTGGFNEQFF. The CDR3 nucleotides read TGTGCCAGCAGTTATCATACAGGGGGCTTTAATGAGCAGTTCTTC.

This chain connects TRBV15 to TRBJ1-2, with D hard to call. The V and J ends lost 0 bases and 5 bases respectively, with 7 bases between them. The CDR3 spans 13 residues. Germline CDR1 LNHNV, CDR2 YYDKDF (reference sequence). This CDR3 reads CATSRDVEYGYTF. The DNA for the CDR3 is TGTGCCACCAGCAGAGATGTAGAGTATGGCTACACCTTC. Supplemented by reference TRBV15 and TRBJ1-2, the full variable domain reads DAMVIQNPRYQVTQFGKPVTLSCSQTLNHNVMYWYQQKSSQAPKLLFHYYDKDFNNEADTPDNFQSRRPNTSFCFLDIRSPGLGDTAMYLCATSRDVEYGYTFGSGTRLTVV.

The rearrangement joins TRBV7-2 to TRBJ2-5; maybe TRBD1 (6 bases). The germline gives CDR1 SGHTA, CDR2 FQGNSA. Trimming stripped 5 bases from V and 5 bases from J, with 18 bases between. CDR3 length: 15 residues. CDR3 in DNA: TGTGCCAGCAGCGTACAGGGCCATTACCGGGAGACCCAGTACTTC. This gives the protein CASSVQGHYRETQYF.

The chain uses TRBV30 and TRBJ2-1, with D hard to call. This CDR3 spans 15 amino acids. V lost 5 bases and J lost 0, with 14 bases in between. Per germline, CDR1 GTSNPN and CDR2 SVGIG (reference sequence). The CDR3: CAWAKPPISYNEQFF. The CDR3 DNA reads TGTGCCTGGGCAAAGCCACCCATCTCCTACAATGAGCAGTTCTTC.